These T cell receptor beta chains were read from a single sample in a study of identical twins. TCRdb reprocessed the 5' RACE reads via MiXCR and lists one record per CDR3 protein. The sample holds about 530,000 distinct CDR3 sequences, roughly 15% seen once. The same sample was also studied in work on yellow fever vaccine responses in identical twins.

Input material: CD4+ T cells sorted from blood. These TCRs come from a woman aged 18-29 years in good health. Both conserved end residues are part of each CDR3. A D gene is named only where the DNA matches it firmly. Size tells how often a clone was seen (once, few, many) or the class of an expanded clone, and some rows leave it out.

D gene	clone size	J gene	V gene	CDR3 DNA	CDR3 protein
.	.	TRBJ1-2	TRBV12-3/TRBV12-4	TGTGCCAGCAGTTTCGACCATACTAACTATGGCTACACCTTC	CASSFDHTNYGYTF
.	many	TRBJ2-3	TRBV12-3/TRBV12-4	TGTGCCAGCAGTGGACGGCAGGGAGGAGATACGCAGTATTTT	CASSGRQGGDTQYF
TRBD2	.	TRBJ2-7	TRBV27	TGTGCCAGCAGTTTTCGGGAGGGTGACGAGCAGTACTTC	CASSFREGDEQYF
.	many	TRBJ2-2	TRBV5-5	TGTGCCAGCAGCCCTTATGGACCAACTGGGGAGCTGTTTTTT	CASSPYGPTGELFF
.	few	TRBJ2-1	TRBV29-1	TGCAGCGTTGACGGGGTTGAGCGTAGGAATGAGCAGTTCTTC	CSVDGVERRNEQFF
.	few	TRBJ2-3	TRBV29-1	TGCAGCGTTGAAGCCTTCCGGGCCGAAAGAACAGATACGCAGTATTTT	CSVEAFRAERTDTQYF
TRBD2	few	TRBJ2-7	TRBV12-3/TRBV12-4	TGTGCCAGCAGTTTTAGGCTAGCGGGGGTCTCCGAGCAGTACTTC	CASSFRLAGVSEQYF
.	.	TRBJ2-3	TRBV5-1	TGCGCCAGCAGATCGTATGGGGGGGGCGGGACAGATACGCAGTATTTT	CASRSYGGGGTDTQYF
TRBD1	few	TRBJ2-7	TRBV7-9	TGTGCCAGCAGCCCGACAGGGAGCTCCTACGAGCAGTACTTC	CASSPTGSSYEQYF
.	.	TRBJ1-5	TRBV10-3	TGTGCCATCAGGACGGCAGGAGATCAGCCCCAGCATTTT	CAIRTAGDQPQHF
TRBD2	few	TRBJ2-3	TRBV7-3	TGTGCCAGCAGTTTAAGTCCAGGGAGGGGCACAGATACGCAGTATTTT	CASSLSPGRGTDTQYF
.	few	TRBJ2-2	TRBV28	TGTGCCAGCAGTCCGCTGACCCCACGAGTTCTGTTTTTT	CASSPLTPRVLFF
TRBD1	few	TRBJ2-4	TRBV5-1	TGCGCCAGCAGCAGTCGTACAGGGGGCTTAAACATTCAGTACTTC	CASSSRTGGLNIQYF
.	few	TRBJ2-1	TRBV4-2	TGTGCCAGCAGCCAACGATTACTCTCCGGCTCCTACAATGAGCAGTTCTTC	CASSQRLLSGSYNEQFF
.	.	TRBJ2-1	TRBV5-4	TGTGCCAGCAGTACCCCGACTAACTACAATGAGCAGTTCTTC	CASSTPTNYNEQFF
.	.	TRBJ1-2	TRBV7-9	TGTGCCAGCAGCTTAGAGGCAGGTGGCTACACCTTC	CASSLEAGGYTF
.	few	TRBJ2-5	TRBV6-1	TGTGCCAGCAGGAAGGCAGGGGAAGAGACCCAGTACTTC	CASRKAGEETQYF
.	.	TRBJ2-3	TRBV7-9	TGTGCCAGCCCCCGGGGGACAGCTAGCACAGATACGCAGTATTTT	CASPRGTASTDTQYF
TRBD2	many	TRBJ2-3	TRBV29-1	TGCAGCGTGACTAGCGGGAGCACAGATACGCAGTATTTT	CSVTSGSTDTQYF
TRBD2	.	TRBJ2-1	TRBV29-1	TGCAGCGTTGAGGGTAGCGGGGGGGGGCTTCAGTTCTTC	CSVEGSGGGLQFF
.	.	TRBJ1-1	TRBV18	TGTGCCAGCTCACCAGACGCAGGGGCGGGCGAAGCTTTCTTT	CASSPDAGAGEAFF
.	.	TRBJ2-3	TRBV5-1	TGCGCCAGCAGCTTGTCCACAGGACCTGTTCGCACAGATACGCAGTATTTT	CASSLSTGPVRTDTQYF
TRBD2	.	TRBJ2-1	TRBV9	TGTGCCAGCAGCGTAGATGCGGGAGCCTACAATGAGCAGTTCTTC	CASSVDAGAYNEQFF
.	few	TRBJ2-3	TRBV10-3	TGTGCCATCAGGGCCCGGGGCCCCGGCACAGATACGCAGTATTTT	CAIRARGPGTDTQYF
.	few	TRBJ1-4	TRBV3-1	TGTGCCAGCAGCCAAGATACCCGAGACCAGTTTTTT	CASSQDTRDQFF
TRBD2	.	TRBJ2-1	TRBV29-1	TGCAGCGTGGGACTAGCGGCTCTTAGGGGGGATGAGCAGTTCTTC	CSVGLAALRGDEQFF
TRBD1	few	TRBJ1-2	TRBV20-1	TGCAGTGCTACGGACAGGAACTATGGCTACACCTTC	CSATDRNYGYTF
.	.	TRBJ2-6	TRBV5-4	TGTGCCAGCAGCTCTCGGGACACTACCTCTGGGGCCAACGTCCTGACTTTC	CASSSRDTTSGANVLTF
.	few	TRBJ2-7	TRBV29-1	TGCAGCGTTTTTTTCCAGGCTTCCTACGAGCAGTACTTC	CSVFFQASYEQYF
.	.	TRBJ2-1	TRBV2	TGTGCCAGCAGTGAACGTTTCCTCAATGAGCAGTTCTTC	CASSERFLNEQFF
.	.	TRBJ2-2	TRBV12-3/TRBV12-4	TGTGCCACCGCAGGGTGGAACACCGGGGAGCTGTTTTTT	CATAGWNTGELFF
TRBD2	.	TRBJ2-5	TRBV4-1	TGCGCCAGCAGCCAAGGGCCAGCGGGGGGCTTAGAGACCCAGTACTTC	CASSQGPAGGLETQYF
TRBD1	.	TRBJ2-1	TRBV5-1	TGCGCCAGCAGCCCGGGGGGACAGGGGTACAATGAGCAGTTCTTC	CASSPGGQGYNEQFF
TRBD1	.	TRBJ1-5	TRBV20-1	TGCAGTGCTAGAGATCTAGGTGGACAGGGAAGGGGACCCCAGCATTTT	CSARDLGGQGRGPQHF
.	few	TRBJ2-1	TRBV21-1	TGTGCCAGCAGCAACCGGGACAGGGAATTAAATGAGCAGTTCTTC	CASSNRDRELNEQFF
TRBD2	.	TRBJ2-4	TRBV5-1	TGCGCCAGCACGAGGGGAGGGTTCGACGCTTGGGACATTCAGTACTTC	CASTRGGFDAWDIQYF
TRBD2	.	TRBJ2-1	TRBV6-1	TGTGCCAGCAGTGAAGAAGGGGAAGCTAGCGGGAACAATGAGCAGTTCTTC	CASSEEGEASGNNEQFF
.	.	TRBJ2-2	TRBV12-3/TRBV12-4	TGTGCCAGCAGTTTAGTAGGCGGGGTGAACACCGGGGAGCTGTTTTTT	CASSLVGGVNTGELFF
TRBD2	few	TRBJ2-5	TRBV11-2	TGTGCCAGCAGGTGGGGGGGTCCTGGGGAGACCCAGTACTTC	CASRWGGPGETQYF
TRBD1	.	TRBJ2-3	TRBV6-1	TGTGCCAGCAGTGGGGGACAGGGTGGGACAGATACGCAGTATTTT	CASSGGQGGTDTQYF
TRBD2	.	TRBJ2-2	TRBV5-1	TGCGCCAGCAGCCCGGGAGGGACGGTTGACGGGGAGCTGTTTTTT	CASSPGGTVDGELFF
.	few	TRBJ2-7	TRBV6-5	TGTGCCAGCAGTTACTCGGAGAAATCCACCTACGAGCAGTACTTC	CASSYSEKSTYEQYF
TRBD2	few	TRBJ2-3	TRBV5-1	TGCGCCAGCAGTTTACTTAGCGGGAGGAGTAAAGATACGCAGTATTTT	CASSLLSGRSKDTQYF
.	once	TRBJ2-2	TRBV4-2	TGTGCCAGCAGCCAAGTTATCGGGGAAATGAGCGGGGAGCTGTTTTTT	CASSQVIGEMSGELFF
.	few	TRBJ2-6	TRBV3-1	TGTGCCAGCAGCCAAGTATTGCGCCGGGACACTCAACATAGCTCTGGGGCCAACGTCCTGACTTTC	CASSQVLRRDTQHSSGANVLTF
.	few	TRBJ2-2	TRBV4-2	TGTGCCAGCAGCCAAATCGGGGAGCTGTTTTTT	CASSQIGELFF
TRBD1	few	TRBJ1-1	TRBV29-1	TGCAGCGTTCTGAAGGGGGCGAACACTGAAGCTTTCTTT	CSVLKGANTEAFF
TRBD2	few	TRBJ2-3	TRBV20-1	TGCAGTGCTAGAGCTCTAGCGGGGGTTAGAAGCACAGATACGCAGTATTTT	CSARALAGVRSTDTQYF
.	few	TRBJ2-6	TRBV3-1	TGTGCCAGCAGCCAAGAACCGACCTCTGGGGCCAACGTCCTGACTTTC	CASSQEPTSGANVLTF
.	.	TRBJ2-2	TRBV27	TGTGCCAGCACTTCTTGGGGGGGCGGGACCGGGGAGCTGTTTTTT	CASTSWGGGTGELFF
.	.	TRBJ2-5	TRBV20-1	TGCAGTGCTACACCGGGTTCCCAAGAGACCCAGTACTTC	CSATPGSQETQYF